The clone carrying this T cell receptor (beta chain) was seen more than once but under ten times. Trimming left V 7 bases short and J 8 bases short, with 12 bases between. The CDR3 has 12 residues. Germline CDR1 MNHEY, CDR2 SVGAGI. The data are from a study of blood T cell repertoires in COVID-19. Background on the study: Samples came from the United States, Italy and Spain, spanning acute and convalescent COVID-19.

Assay used: immunoSEQ multiplex PCR; TCRdb lists only in-frame clones, some missing. The sample records about 240,000 clones, around nine tenths being singletons. Sequencing was carried out using PBMCs or T cells enriched from blood (not recorded which). V usage is TRBV6-5 and J usage is TRBJ2-1; D is perhaps TRBD1 (6 bases). The TCR was taken from a woman younger than 45 who had recovered from COVID-19. Here the CDR3 reads CASKGTMDEQFF. CDR3 in DNA: TGTGCCAGCAAGGGGACAATGGATGAGCAGTTCTTC.